There are a few counts of the clone carrying this T cell receptor beta chain. These data come from a study of blood T cell repertoires in COVID-19. Looking at the study overall: From T cells, B-cell-depleted T cells, or PBMCs came the material, which was cDNA or gDNA.

The authors' processing: For nucleated cells, counts were estimated from reference gene primer amplification. This table comes from immunoSEQ multiplex PCR, and its TCRdb copy is limited to in-frame clones, with some not included. That table supplies the V and J calls and clone size; D and trimming were determined from the DNA. In the table there are under 300,000 clones, around 86% of which are singletons. CDR3 length: 15 amino acids. V was pared by 6 bases and J by 2 bases, with 9 bases of the junction left unmatched. From germline, CDR1 is MNHEY and CDR2 SVGAGI. What the recovered Cohort 3 donors had was two negative PCRs, clearance, or symptom resolution.

The sequenced sample consisted of PBMCs or T cells enriched from blood (not recorded which). This TCR came from a woman aged 40 to 50 who had recovered from COVID-19. The chain joins TRBV6-5 to TRBJ1-2; 7 bases are a match to TRBD1. The CDR3 DNA reads TGTGCCAGCAGCGTCCGACAGGGAGAAAACTATGGCTACACCTTC. It is translated as CASSVRQGENYGYTF.